This entry features one T cell receptor beta chain sequence. Its antigen is undetermined. This sample was taken from a study of T cell responses to AZD1222 COVID-19 vaccine. The V gene end was trimmed by 6 bases and the J gene end by 5 bases; junction bases not matched to a gene: 11. Germline loops: CDR1 MDHEN, CDR2 SYDVKM. This CDR3 contains 15 residues. Findings and caveats of the study: Spike-wide vaccine-associated CD4 TCRs dominated at 160-218 and 743-854. In all cases, repertoires were sampled only after the peak T cell response.

Clones were read by immunoSEQ multiplex PCR, and TCRdb kept only the in-frame ones, dropping some. The table lists 90,000 to 110,000 clones, about 91% of them singletons, with approximately 45% in the top ten. V is TRBV28 and J is TRBJ1-2; 8 nucleotides align to TRBD1. This sequence originates from an adult who received the AZD1222 COVID-19 vaccine. Here the sequenced sample was peripheral blood, taken 28 days after the second AZD1222 dose. CDR3 sequence (DNA): TGTGCCAGCAGAGTTGTCGGGACAGGTCAATATGGCTACACCTTC. Translating it yields CASRVVGTGQYGYTF.